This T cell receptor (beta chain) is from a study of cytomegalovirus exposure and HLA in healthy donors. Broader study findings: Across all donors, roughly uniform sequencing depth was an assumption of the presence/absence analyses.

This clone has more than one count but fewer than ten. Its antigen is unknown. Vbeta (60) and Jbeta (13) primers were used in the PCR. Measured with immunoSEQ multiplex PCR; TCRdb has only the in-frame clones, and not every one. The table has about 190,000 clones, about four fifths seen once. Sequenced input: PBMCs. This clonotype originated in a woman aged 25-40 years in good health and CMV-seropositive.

CDR3 bases: TGTGCCAGCAGTGACTCGAGAGCCGGGAGTAATACGCAGTATTTT. Protein product: CASSDSRAGSNTQYF. This chain joins TRBV6-4 and TRBJ2-3; D is perhaps TRBD2 (6 bases). This CDR3 comprises 15 residues. Germline CDR1 and CDR2: MRHNA and SNTAGT. Trimming pared 0 bases from V and 7 bases from J, leaving 14 bases between.